The 20 T cell receptor beta chains listed next were all sequenced from one sample in a study of T cells in Graves' hyperthyroidism and ophthalmopathy. Authors of the study amplified TCR beta CDR3 regions from RNA transcripts. First-round RT-PCR targeting the TCR CDR3 was performed with the HTBI primer set. TCRdb reprocessed the multiplex PCR reads via MiXCR and lists one record per CDR3 protein. The sample contains around 430,000 distinct CDR3 sequences, under 15% of which appear only once. The sample consisted of blood. The receptor set was obtained from a woman aged 25 to 45 with Graves' hyperthyroidism.

The chain is built from TRBV7-9 and TRBJ2-1; TRBD1 agrees at 9 bases. This CDR3 contains 14 residues. From germline, CDR1 is SEHNR and CDR2 FQNEAQ (reference sequence). V lost 6 bases, J lost 5 bases, and 5 bases stayed unmatched. The CDR3 DNA reads TGTGCCAGCAGTTGGGACAGGGAGGACAATGAGCAGTTCTTC. Encoded protein: CASSWDREDNEQFF.

This clonotype was observed a few times. With a much larger clone just one base away, this may be a read error. The rearrangement uses TRBV24-1 and TRBJ2-1; no reliable D call. CDR3 length equals 14 residues. Germline V gene sequence: CDR1 KGHDR, CDR2 SFDVKD. The CDR3 nucleotides are TGTGCCACCAGTGACCAGGTTTCCTACAATGAGCAGCTCTTC. This gives the protein CATSDQVSYNEQLF.

This clonotype was counted a few times. V is TRBV12-3 or TRBV12-4 and J is TRBJ1-6; D call uncertain. Trimming removed 3 bases from V and 7 bases from J, with 10 bases in between. This CDR3 comprises 14 residues. CDR3 in DNA: TGTGCCAGCAGTTTCCGACGTGAAAATTCACCCCTCCACTTT. Amino acids: CASSFRRENSPLHF.

This clonotype was seen many times. This chain links TRBV29-1 with TRBJ1-5; D is unclear. The CDR3 is 13 amino acids. The germline CDR1 and CDR2 sequences are SQVTM and ANQGSEA. V was pared by 2 bases and J by 0 bases, with 5 bases between. The CDR3 bases are TGCAGCGTTGAAACGGATAGCAATCAGCCCCAGCATTTT. Its protein product is CSVETDSNQPQHF.

This clonotype was detected many times. The chain couples TRBV3-1 to TRBJ1-1; perhaps TRBD1 as D (6 bases). The CDR3 totals 14 residues. V shed 0 bases and J shed 6 bases, with 11 bases lying between them. Germline values: CDR1 LGHDT, CDR2 YNNKEL (reference sequence). The CDR3 DNA follows: TGTGCCAGCAGCCAAGATATGGGGGCCGCTGAAGCTTTCTTT. It codes for CASSQDMGAAEAFF. Full variable domain (rest looked up from reference TRBV3-1 and TRBJ1-1): DTAVSQTPKYLVTQMGNDKSIKCEQNLGHDTMYWYKQDSKKFLKIMFSYNNKELIINETVPNRFSPKSPDKAHLNLHINSLELGDSAVYFCASSQDMGAAEAFFGQGTRLTVV.

On this clonotype: The germline gene is not matched at one end of the junction; a read error may be the cause. The chain recombines TRBV10-3 with TRBJ2-7; maybe TRBD2 (6 bases). This CDR3 has 14 residues. Per the germline V gene, CDR1 is ENHRY and CDR2 is SYGVKD. The CDR3 DNA reads as TGCGAAGAGGGATGCGGGGACCCCGCCTACGAGCAGTACTTC. This codes for CEEGCGDPAYEQYF.

The table lists this clonotype with many counts. The chain couples TRBV2 to TRBJ1-4; D not certain. V lost 5 bases and J 7 bases, leaving 11 bases between the germline ends. CDR1 is SNHLY, CDR2 FYNNEI, per germline. This CDR3 spans 13 amino acids. CDR3 loop: CASSFGDGEKLFF. DNA of the CDR3: TGTGCCAGCAGTTTCGGGGATGGTGAAAAACTGTTTTTT.

There are a few counts of this clonotype. The rearrangement joins TRBV20-1 to TRBJ2-4, with TRBD2 as a possible D gene (5 bases). This CDR3 spans 16 amino acids. Deletions cut 5 bases from V and 0 bases from J, with 17 bases between. CDR1 DFQATT and CDR2 SNEGSKA come from the germline V gene (reference sequence). The CDR3 DNA is TGCAGTGCTGACCCCTTACAGAGGGTAGCCAAAAACATTCAGTACTTC. Translation: CSADPLQRVAKNIQYF.

This clonotype was detected many times. The chain links TRBV20-1 to TRBJ1-5, with TRBD1 matching over 9 bases. The ends lost 6 bases at V and 1 base at J; junction bases unmatched: 10. The length of the CDR3 is 16 residues. Looked up from germline, CDR1 is DFQATT and CDR2 is SNEGSKA (reference sequence). The CDR3 DNA reads TGCAGTGCGACTAAACAGGGGGCGCGAAGCAATCAGCCCCAGCATTTT. Encoded protein: CSATKQGARSNQPQHF.

This rearrangement joins TRBV5-1 to TRBJ2-5, with unresolved D. The CDR3 covers 14 residues. The V gene's germline CDR1 is SGHRS and CDR2 YFSETQ. V was cut by 4 bases and J by 2 bases, with 12 bases left in between. DNA of the CDR3: TGCGCCAGCAGCATTGGGCCCAGTCAAGAGACCCAGTACTTC. It is translated as CASSIGPSQETQYF. Complete variable domain (other parts from reference TRBV5-1 and TRBJ2-5): KAGVTQTPRYLIKTRGQQVTLSCSPISGHRSVSWYQQTPGQGLQFLFEYFSETQRNKGNFPGRFSGRQFSNSRSEMNVSTLELGDSALYLCASSIGPSQETQYFGPGTRLLVL.

This clonotype was counted at least ten times. The chain has TRBV3-1 and TRBJ2-5; TRBD1 matches at 10 bases. With V trimmed by 4 bases and J by 4 bases, 3 bases remained unmatched. This CDR3 has 14 residues. Germline V lookup: CDR1 LGHDT, CDR2 YNNKEL (reference sequence). CDR3 in amino acids: CASSLTGGSETQYF. In nucleotides, the CDR3 is TGTGCCAGCAGCCTGACAGGGGGCTCAGAGACCCAGTACTTC.

V and J are TRBV5-1 and TRBJ2-2, with TRBD1 identical over 9 bases. V dropped 4 bases and J dropped 4; count of bases not matched to a gene: 11. The germline V gene has CDR1 SGHRS and CDR2 YFSETQ. The CDR3 covers 17 residues. The CDR3, as DNA: TGCGCCAGCAGCCCATATGGGACAGGGTTCAGCACCGGGGAGCTGTTTTTT. It specifies CASSPYGTGFSTGELFF.

The chain combines TRBV4-1 with TRBJ2-5; D is uncertain. With 3 bases removed from V and 3 bases from J, the gap between germline ends came to 8 bases. The CDR3 extends over 13 amino acids. Germline CDR1 MGHRA, CDR2 YSYEKL. The CDR3 coding sequence is TGCGCCAGCAGCCAGCTCTTAAAAGAGACCCAGTACTTC. It codes for CASSQLLKETQYF.

A few counts support this clonotype. The gene calls are TRBV5-1 and TRBJ2-5; 7 positions match TRBD2. The CDR3 runs 14 residues. In germline, CDR1 is SGHRS, CDR2 YFSETQ. V shed 2 bases and J 2 bases; nucleotides not matched to a gene: 3. DNA of the CDR3: TGCGCCAGCAGCTTTAAAGCGGGGCAAGAGACCCAGTACTTC. Amino acids: CASSFKAGQETQYF.

The V call is TRBV5-1, the J call TRBJ2-7, with 9 bases that match TRBD2. Germline lookup yields CDR1 SGHRS and CDR2 YFSETQ. The V and J ends lost 4 bases and 2 bases, in that order; junction bases with no gene match: 7. The CDR3 runs to 15 residues. The CDR3 region is CASSPRTSEAYEQYF. DNA for the CDR3: TGCGCCAGCAGCCCGCGGACTAGCGAGGCCTACGAGCAGTACTTC.

This clonotype was seen repeatedly, ten times or more. This rearrangement joins TRBV5-1 to TRBJ2-1; the D gene is possibly TRBD1 (6 bases). V lost 0 bases and J 6 bases, leaving 10 bases between the germline ends. CDR1 is SGHRS, CDR2 YFSETQ, per germline. The CDR3 sequence is 14 residues long. The CDR3 DNA follows: TGCGCCAGCAGCTTGGGGACAGTACCCAATGAGCAGTTCTTC. This translates into CASSLGTVPNEQFF. The full variable domain, rest sourced from reference TRBV5-1 and TRBJ2-1, is KAGVTQTPRYLIKTRGQQVTLSCSPISGHRSVSWYQQTPGQGLQFLFEYFSETQRNKGNFPGRFSGRQFSNSRSEMNVSTLELGDSALYLCASSLGTVPNEQFFGPGTRLTVL.

The chain joins TRBV7-6 to TRBJ2-3, with D perhaps TRBD1 or TRBD2 (5 bases each). Deletions cut 4 bases from V and 4 bases from J, with 12 bases between. This CDR3 spans 14 amino acids. Germline V gene lookup returns CDR1 SGHVS and CDR2 FNYEAQ. The CDR3 reads CASSSVRGADTQYF. The CDR3 DNA follows: TGTGCCAGCAGCTCCGTCCGAGGGGCAGATACGCAGTATTTT.

The chain is built from TRBV5-1 and TRBJ2-7, with 10 nucleotides matching TRBD2. J lost 1 base, V lost 2 bases, and 3 bases had no gene match. Germline assignment: CDR1 SGHRS and CDR2 YFSETQ. The CDR3 extends over 15 amino acids. CDR3 DNA: TGCGCCAGCAGCTTTCTAGCGGGAGCTTCCTACGAGCAGTACTTC. Encoded protein: CASSFLAGASYEQYF.

V and J are TRBV27 and TRBJ1-5; D perhaps matches TRBD1 (6 bases). This CDR3 has 14 amino acids. V lost 6 bases and J 7 bases, leaving 16 bases between the germline ends. Germline V gene sequence: CDR1 MNHEY, CDR2 SMNVEV (reference sequence). The CDR3 DNA reads TGTGCCAGCAGCCTGGGGAGGGGGTTACAGCCCCAGCATTTT. Protein sequence: CASSLGRGLQPQHF.

This clonotype appeared a single time. The junction differs from germline at one of its ends, possibly a read error. The chain couples TRBV29-1 to TRBJ1-4, with D maybe TRBD1 (6 bases). Germline V gene data show CDR1 as SQVTM and CDR2 as ANQGSEA. The CDR3 extends over 14 amino acids. The CDR3 protein is CSVGYGGLGEKLVF. The CDR3, as DNA: TGCAGCGTTGGATACGGGGGGCTCGGTGAAAAACTGGTTTTT.